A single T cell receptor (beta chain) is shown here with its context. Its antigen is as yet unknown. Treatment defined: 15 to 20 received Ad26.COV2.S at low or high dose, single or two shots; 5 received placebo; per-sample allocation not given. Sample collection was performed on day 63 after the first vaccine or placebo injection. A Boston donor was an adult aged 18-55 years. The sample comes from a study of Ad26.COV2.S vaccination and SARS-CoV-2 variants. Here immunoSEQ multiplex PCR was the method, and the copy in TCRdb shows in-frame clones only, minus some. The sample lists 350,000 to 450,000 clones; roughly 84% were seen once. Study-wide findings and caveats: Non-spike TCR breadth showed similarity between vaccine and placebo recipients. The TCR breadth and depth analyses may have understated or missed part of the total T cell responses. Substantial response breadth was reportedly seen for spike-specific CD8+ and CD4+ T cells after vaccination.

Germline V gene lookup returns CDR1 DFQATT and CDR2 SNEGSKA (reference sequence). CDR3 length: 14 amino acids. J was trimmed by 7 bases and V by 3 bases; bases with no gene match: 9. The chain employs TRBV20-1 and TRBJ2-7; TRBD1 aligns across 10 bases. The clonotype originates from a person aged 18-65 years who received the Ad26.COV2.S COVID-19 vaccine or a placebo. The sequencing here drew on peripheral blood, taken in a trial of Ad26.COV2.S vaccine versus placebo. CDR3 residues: CSASNTRDRGEQYF. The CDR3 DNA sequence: TGCAGTGCTAGTAACACCCGGGACAGGGGTGAGCAGTACTTC.